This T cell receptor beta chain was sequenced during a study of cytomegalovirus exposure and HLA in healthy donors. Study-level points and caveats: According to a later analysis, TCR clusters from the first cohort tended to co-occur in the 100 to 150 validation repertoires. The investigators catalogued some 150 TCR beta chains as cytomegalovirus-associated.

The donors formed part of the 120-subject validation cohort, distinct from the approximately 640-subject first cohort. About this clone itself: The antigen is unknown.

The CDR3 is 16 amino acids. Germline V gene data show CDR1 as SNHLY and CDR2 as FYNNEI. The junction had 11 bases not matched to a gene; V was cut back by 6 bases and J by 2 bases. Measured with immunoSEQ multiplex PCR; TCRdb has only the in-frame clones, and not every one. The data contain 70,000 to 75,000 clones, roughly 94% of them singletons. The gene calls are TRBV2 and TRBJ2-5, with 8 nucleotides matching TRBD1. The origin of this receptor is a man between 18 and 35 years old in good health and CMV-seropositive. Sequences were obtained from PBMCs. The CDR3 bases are TGTGCCAGCAGACACCAGGGGGCGCGAGGGCAAGAGACCCAGTACTTC. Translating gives CASRHQGARGQETQYF.